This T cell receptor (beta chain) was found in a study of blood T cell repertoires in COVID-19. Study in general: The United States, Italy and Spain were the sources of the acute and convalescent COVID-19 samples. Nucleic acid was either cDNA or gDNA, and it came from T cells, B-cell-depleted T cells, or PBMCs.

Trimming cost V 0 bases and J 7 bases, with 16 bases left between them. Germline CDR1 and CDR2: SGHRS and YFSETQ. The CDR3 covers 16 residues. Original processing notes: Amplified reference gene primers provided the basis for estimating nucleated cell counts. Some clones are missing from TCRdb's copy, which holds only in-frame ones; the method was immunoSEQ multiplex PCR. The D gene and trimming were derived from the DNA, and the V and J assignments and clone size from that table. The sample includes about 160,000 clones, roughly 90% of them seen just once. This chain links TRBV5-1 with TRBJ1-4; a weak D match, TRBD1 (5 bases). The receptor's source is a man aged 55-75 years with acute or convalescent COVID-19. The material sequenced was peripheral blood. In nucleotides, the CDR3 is TGCGCCAGCAGCTTGGGGGACTCCCTATCACTTGAAAAACTGTTTTTT. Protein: CASSLGDSLSLEKLFF.